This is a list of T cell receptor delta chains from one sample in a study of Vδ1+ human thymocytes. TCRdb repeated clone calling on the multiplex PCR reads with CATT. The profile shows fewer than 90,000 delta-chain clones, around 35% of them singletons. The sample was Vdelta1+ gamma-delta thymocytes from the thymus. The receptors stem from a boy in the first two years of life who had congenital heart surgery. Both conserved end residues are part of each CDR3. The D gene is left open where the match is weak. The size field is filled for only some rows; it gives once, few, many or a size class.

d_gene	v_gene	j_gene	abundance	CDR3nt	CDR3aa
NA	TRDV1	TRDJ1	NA	TGTGCTCTTGGGGAACATTGGGATAGGGGGAGAAGGGGATCCTCCCCTGGCACCGATAAACTCATCTTT	CALGEHWDRGRRGSSPGTDKLIF
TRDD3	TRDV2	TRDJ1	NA	TGTGCCTGTGACACGGGGCGGTACTGGGGGATACCTTTTGATAAACTCATCTTT	CACDTGRYWGIPFDKLIF
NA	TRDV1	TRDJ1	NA	TGTGCTCTTGGGGAACAAGATGGCGTCAATACCGATAAACTCATCTTT	CALGEQDGVNTDKLIF
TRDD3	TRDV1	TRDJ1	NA	TGTGCTCTTGGGGAACCCGCCCCTCCACTGGGGGAACCGACCGATAAACTCATCTTT	CALGEPAPPLGEPTDKLIF
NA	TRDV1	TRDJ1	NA	TGTGCTCTTGGGGCGTCCTTCCTGACAGCTGGGGGTCCCGATAAACTCATCTTT	CALGASFLTAGGPDKLIF
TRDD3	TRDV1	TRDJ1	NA	TGTGCTCTTGGGGAACCTAACCTACCACGGGTACTGGGGATCCCGTACACCGATAAACTCATCTTT	CALGEPNLPRVLGIPYTDKLIF
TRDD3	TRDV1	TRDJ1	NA	TGTGCTCTTGGGGATCCTCTGCGCTTTACCTACTGGGGGATACTGGCCGATAAACTCATCTTT	CALGDPLRFTYWGILADKLIF
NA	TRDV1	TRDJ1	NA	TGTGCTCTTGGGGAACGGATCCCTGGGAGGTGGGGACAGAACACCGATAAACTCATCTTT	CALGERIPGRWGQNTDKLIF
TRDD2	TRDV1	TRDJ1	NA	TGTGCTCTTGGGGAACATCCGGCCTTCCTACGGTGGTGGGGATGGGGATCCCGAGCCGATAAACTCATCTTT	CALGEHPAFLRWWGWGSRADKLIF
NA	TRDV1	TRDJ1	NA	TGTGCTCTTGGGCCATTATGGCCACTAACACATAAACTCATCTTT	CALGPLWPLTHKLIF
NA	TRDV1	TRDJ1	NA	TGTGCTCTTGGGGTCCTTCCCCCAATCCCGTACACCGATAAACTCATCTTT	CALGVLPPIPYTDKLIF
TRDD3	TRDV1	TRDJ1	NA	TGTGCTCTTGGGGAACCAACCTCGGGTCCTGGGGGAGACACCGATAAACTCATCTTT	CALGEPTSGPGGDTDKLIF
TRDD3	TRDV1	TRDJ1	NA	TGTGCTCTTGGGGACTCCTGTATACTGGGGGATACGTGGGGCACCGATAAACTCATCTTT	CALGDSCILGDTWGTDKLIF
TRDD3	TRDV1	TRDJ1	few	TGTGCTCTTGGGGTTTTTACTGGGGGGCCCCCGCGGTTACTCATCTTT	CALGVFTGGPPRLLIF
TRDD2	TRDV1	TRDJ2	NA	TGTGCTCTTGGGGAACGATTACGGCCTTCCTACACATCTATTTCTTTGACAGCACAACTCTTCTTT	CALGERLRPSYTSISLTAQLFF
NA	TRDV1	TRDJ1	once	TGTGCTCTTGGGGAAACATCTCCCGGGGATAAACTCATCTTT	CALGETSPGDKLIF
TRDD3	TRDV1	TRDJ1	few	TGTGCTCTTGGGGATCGTTATTCCTTGTTGGGGGATAACACCTTGGACACCGATAAACTCATCTTT	CALGDRYSLLGDNTLDTDKLIF
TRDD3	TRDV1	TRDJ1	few	TGTGCTCTTGGGGGTCCCCCCTGTGTACTGGGGGATACAACAGACACCGATAAACTCATCTTT	CALGGPPCVLGDTTDTDKLIF
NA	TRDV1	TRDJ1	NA	TGTGCTCTTGGGGAGACGAATTATGCGATTCGCACCGATAAACTCATCTTT	CALGETNYAIRTDKLIF
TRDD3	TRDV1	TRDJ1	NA	TGTGCTCTTGGGGACCGTACCCCATTCGGCCCATACTGGGGGATACTTGACTCCGATAAACTCATCTTT	CALGDRTPFGPYWGILDSDKLIF
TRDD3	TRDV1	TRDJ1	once	TGTGCTCTTGGGGATCCCCTCCTGCCCATACTGGGGGATTCCGATAAACTCATCTTT	CALGDPLLPILGDSDKLIF
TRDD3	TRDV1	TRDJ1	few	TGTGCTCTTGGGGACCATCCGCCTTCCTCCCGTACTGGGGGATACGCGACGACCGATAAACTCATCTTT	CALGDHPPSSRTGGYATTDKLIF
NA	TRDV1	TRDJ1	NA	TGTGCTCTTGGGGAACCGGGTATGGGGACTGAACTCACCGATAAACTCATCTTT	CALGEPGMGTELTDKLIF
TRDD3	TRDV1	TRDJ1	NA	TGTGCTCTTGGGGGGCTCTTCGGTTACTGGGGGACACGTTACACCGATAAACTCATCTTT	CALGGLFGYWGTRYTDKLIF
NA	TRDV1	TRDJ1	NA	TGTGCTCTCTGGGCTTCCCACGCTCCGGGGGGTGATAAACTCATCTTT	CALWASHAPGGDKLIF
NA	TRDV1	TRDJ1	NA	TGTGCTCTTGGGGAGTTCCCTCGATTCGGGCTCATCTTT	CALGEFPRFGLIF
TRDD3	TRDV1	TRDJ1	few	TGTGCTCTTGGGGTATTGTCGCCCCTTCCCGGCTACTGGGGGTCTTACACCGATAAACTCATCTTT	CALGVLSPLPGYWGSYTDKLIF
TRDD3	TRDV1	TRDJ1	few	TGTGCTCTTGGGGTCTTGACCTACCTAGACGTGCTGGGGGATCCTAGGTACACCGATAAACTCATCTTT	CALGVLTYLDVLGDPRYTDKLIF
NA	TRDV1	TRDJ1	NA	TGTGCTCTTGGGGAAGGGTTTCTGGGGCCGCCTAGGGGCACCGATAAACTCATCTTT	CALGEGFLGPPRGTDKLIF
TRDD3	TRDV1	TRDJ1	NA	TGTGCTCTTGGGGACCCGATAGGGGCTGGGGGATACTTCACCGATAAACTCATCTTT	CALGDPIGAGGYFTDKLIF
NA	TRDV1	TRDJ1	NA	TGTGCTCTTGGGGAATCTGTCGGGAGTCTATCCGATAAACTCATCTTT	CALGESVGSLSDKLIF
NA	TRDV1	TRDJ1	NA	TGTGCTCTTGGGGAATTCCTTGGATACACCCAACTCGATAAACTCATCTTT	CALGEFLGYTQLDKLIF
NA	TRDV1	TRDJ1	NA	TGTGCTCTTGGGTCAAGGGGTGTTTCCGCCCCACGAGATGTGCTTCTCGATAAACTCATCTTT	CALGSRGVSAPRDVLLDKLIF
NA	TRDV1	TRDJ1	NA	TGTGCTCTTGGGGAACTCATACTTGCCTGGGGCGATAAACTCATCTTT	CALGELILAWGDKLIF
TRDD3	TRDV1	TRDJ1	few	TGTGCTCTTGGGGAACTTGCGGGGGATCCCCCCTACACCGATAAACTCATCTTT	CALGELAGDPPYTDKLIF
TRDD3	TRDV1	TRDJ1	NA	TGTGCTCTTGGGGACCCGGCCTTGCTAGGTATACTGGGGGATGTGAATGGCGATAAACTCATCTTT	CALGDPALLGILGDVNGDKLIF
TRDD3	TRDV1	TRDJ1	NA	TGCGCTCTTGGGGGGGATACGCTGTCCGATAAACTCATCTTT	CALGGDTLSDKLIF